This TCR beta chain emerged from a study of cytomegalovirus exposure and HLA in healthy donors. The assay was immunoSEQ multiplex PCR, and TCRdb's table has in-frame clones only and misses some. The sample lists tens of thousands of clones; roughly 90% were seen once. Comments on this clone: The antigen is unknown.

Study observations and caveats: Subsequent analysis of the 120 or so validation repertoires found a tendency for first-cohort TCR clusters to co-occur.

CDR3 length: 17 residues. CDR1 and CDR2 (germline): MDHEN, SYDVKM. V was pared by 6 bases and J by 3 bases, with 20 bases between. This sequence originates from a woman aged 18-35 years in good health and CMV-seronegative. Source material: PBMCs. The chain recombines TRBV28 with TRBJ2-2, with a possible D match to TRBD2 (6 bases). Here the CDR3 DNA reads TGTGCCAGCAGACCCCCACAGGACTACACCCACACCGGGGAGCTGTTTTTT. It translates to CASRPPQDYTHTGELFF.